Here is one T cell receptor beta chain with its context. This sample was included in a study of T cells in Graves' hyperthyroidism and ophthalmopathy. The source material, RNA transcripts, was used to amplify TCR beta CDR3 regions. When the TCR CDR3 underwent first-round RT-PCR, the HTBI primer set was used. MiXCR was run by TCRdb on the multiplex PCR reads, yielding one entry per CDR3 protein. The sample has under 250,000 distinct CDR3 sequences, about 25% seen once. Germline CDR1 is MNHNS and CDR2 is SASEGT. The length of the CDR3 is 17 residues. With 6 bases removed from V and 3 bases from J, the gap between germline ends came to 23 bases.

The TCR originated in a woman in her thirties or forties with Graves' ophthalmopathy. Sequencing was carried out using blood. The chain recombines TRBV6-1 with TRBJ2-5, with D possibly TRBD2 on 8 matching bases. Here the CDR3 DNA reads TGTGCCAGCAGCCCCAGGGGGACTGGACTAGCAGAAGAGACCCAGTACTTC. This sequence encodes CASSPRGTGLAEETQYF.